This entry lists 7 T cell receptor beta chains sequenced from one sample in a study of T-cell reconstitution after alpha-beta-depleted transplantation in children. Unique molecular identifiers were used in preparing the TCRbeta library. TCRdb itself ran the PCR reads through MiXCR, one entry per CDR3 protein. The sample contains 250,000 to 300,000 distinct CDR3 sequences, about 7.3% of which appear only once. Overall study findings and caveats: By one year post-transplant, T-cell counts and diversity largely arose from T cells that were newly produced.

Their recognized antigens are unknown. This specimen consisted of peripheral blood, obtained 360 days after TCRalphabeta/CD19-depleted stem cell transplant. Receptors were obtained from a female patient aged 2-15 years who had a stem cell transplant for Fanconi anemia, so the T cells may come from the graft donor.

This clonotype was counted a few times. V gene TRBV11-3 combines with J gene TRBJ2-1, with D hard to call. Germline CDR1 and CDR2: SGHNT and YENEEA. There are 15 residues in the CDR3. Trimming took off 4 bases at V and 8 bases at J, with 18 bases between the two ends. CDR3 amino acids: CASSSRRAPGDEQFF. As DNA, the CDR3 is TGTGCCAGCAGCTCAAGGAGAGCGCCTGGCGATGAGCAGTTCTTC.

V and J are TRBV6-2 or TRBV6-3 and TRBJ2-1, with 12 bases matching TRBD2. This CDR3 contains 17 residues. The V gene's germline CDR1 is MNHEY and CDR2 SVGEGT. V lost 2 bases to trimming and J lost 10 bases; unmatched junction nucleotides: 12. The CDR3 DNA follows: TGTGCCAGCAGTTACCCCCTTCTAGCGGGAGGGTATACAGAGCAGTTCTTC. This sequence encodes CASSYPLLAGGYTEQFF.

The V gene is TRBV20-1, the J gene TRBJ1-2; 10 bases agree with TRBD1. The CDR3 runs 15 residues. CDR1 is DFQATT and CDR2 is SNEGSKA in the germline V gene (reference sequence). With V trimmed by 0 bases and J by 4 bases, 5 bases remained unmatched. For the CDR3, the DNA is TGCAGTGCTAGAGATTATCGGACAGGGGGCTATGGCTACACCTTC. Its protein product is CSARDYRTGGYGYTF.

This clonotype has a handful of counts. The rearrangement uses TRBV6-1 and TRBJ2-7; 7 nucleotides match TRBD1. The V and J ends lost 7 bases and 2 bases, in that order; junction bases with no gene match: 11. CDR1 is MNHNS, CDR2 SASEGT, per germline. This CDR3 has 15 amino acids. As DNA, the CDR3 is TGTGCCAGCACCCTCGCAACAGGGGACACCTACGAGCAGTACGTC. Translated: CASTLATGDTYEQYV.

This clonotype was seen a few times. The junction differs from germline at one of its ends, possibly a read error. This chain uses TRBV7-7 with TRBJ1-1; D not resolved. The CDR3 contains 13 residues. From germline, CDR1 is SSHAT and CDR2 FNYEAQ (reference sequence). In DNA form, the CDR3 reads TGTGCTAGCAGCTTTTCACTGTCAACTGAAGCTTTCTTT. The encoded protein is CASSFSLSTEAFF.

This clonotype was recorded at least ten times. The chain carries TRBV20-1 and TRBJ1-5, with D uncertain. Germline CDR1 DFQATT, CDR2 SNEGSKA (reference sequence). V was shortened by 3 bases and J by 0 bases, with 9 bases between the two germline ends. There are 14 residues in the CDR3. The CDR3 DNA follows: TGCAGTGCTAGTACTGGGTATAGCAATCAGCCCCAGCATTTT. Protein sequence: CSASTGYSNQPQHF.

This clonotype was recorded at least ten times. V usage is TRBV5-1 and J usage is TRBJ2-1; 8 positions match TRBD1. The CDR3 contains 15 residues. Germline CDR1 SGHRS, CDR2 YFSETQ. V lost 4 bases to trimming and J lost 8 bases; unmatched junction nucleotides: 11. The CDR3 nucleotides are TGCGCCAGCAGCCCCCGAGAGGGACAGGACGATGAGCAGTTCTTC. Amino acids: CASSPREGQDDEQFF. Based on the CDR3 plus reference TRBV5-1 and TRBJ2-1, the full variable domain is KAGVTQTPRYLIKTRGQQVTLSCSPISGHRSVSWYQQTPGQGLQFLFEYFSETQRNKGNFPGRFSGRQFSNSRSEMNVSTLELGDSALYLCASSPREGQDDEQFFGPGTRLTVL.